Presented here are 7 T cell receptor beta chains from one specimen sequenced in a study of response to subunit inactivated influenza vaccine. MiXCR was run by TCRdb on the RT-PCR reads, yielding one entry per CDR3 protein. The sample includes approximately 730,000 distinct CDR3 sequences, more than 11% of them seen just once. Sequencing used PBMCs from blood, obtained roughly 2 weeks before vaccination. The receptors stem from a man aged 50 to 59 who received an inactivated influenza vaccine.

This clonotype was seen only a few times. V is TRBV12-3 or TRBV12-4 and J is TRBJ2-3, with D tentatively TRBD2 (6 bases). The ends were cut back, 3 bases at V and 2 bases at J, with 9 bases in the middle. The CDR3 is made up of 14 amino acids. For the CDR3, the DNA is TGTGCCAGCAGTTTTGGAGGGAACACAGATACGCAGTATTTT. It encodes CASSFGGNTDTQYF.

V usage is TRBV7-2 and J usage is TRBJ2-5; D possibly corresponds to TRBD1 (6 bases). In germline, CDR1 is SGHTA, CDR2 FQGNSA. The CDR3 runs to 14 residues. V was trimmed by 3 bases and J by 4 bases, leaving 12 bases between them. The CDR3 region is CASSLPGQPETQYF. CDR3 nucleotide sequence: TGTGCCAGCAGCTTGCCGGGACAACCAGAGACCCAGTACTTC.

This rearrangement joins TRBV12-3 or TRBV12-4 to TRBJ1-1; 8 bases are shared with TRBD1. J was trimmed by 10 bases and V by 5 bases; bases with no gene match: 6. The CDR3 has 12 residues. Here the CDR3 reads CASSPGGGGAFF. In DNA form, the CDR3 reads TGTGCCAGCAGTCCAGGGGGCGGGGGAGCTTTCTTT.

The CDR3 loop is CAISDPDELADNEQFF. The CDR3 region has the DNA TGTGCCATCAGTGACCCGGACGAACTAGCGGACAATGAGCAGTTCTTC. This chain joins TRBV10-3 and TRBJ2-1; 8 nucleotides agree with TRBD2. This CDR3 has 16 amino acids. V trimming: 3 bases; J trimming: 5 bases; junction bases outside the gene matches: 9. Germline values: CDR1 ENHRY, CDR2 SYGVKD.

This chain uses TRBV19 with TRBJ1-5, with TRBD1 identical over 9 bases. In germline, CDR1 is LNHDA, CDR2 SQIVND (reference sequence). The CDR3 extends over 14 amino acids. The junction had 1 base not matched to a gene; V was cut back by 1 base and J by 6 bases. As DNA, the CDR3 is TGTGCCAGTAGTATAGGGACAGGGGTTCAGCCCCAGCATTTT. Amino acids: CASSIGTGVQPQHF.

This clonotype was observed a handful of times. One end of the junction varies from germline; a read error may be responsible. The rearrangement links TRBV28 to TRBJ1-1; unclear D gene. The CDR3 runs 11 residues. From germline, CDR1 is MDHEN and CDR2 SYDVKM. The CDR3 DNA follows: TGTGCCAGCAATTTAGGGCCCGAAGCTTTCTTT. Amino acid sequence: CASNLGPEAFF.

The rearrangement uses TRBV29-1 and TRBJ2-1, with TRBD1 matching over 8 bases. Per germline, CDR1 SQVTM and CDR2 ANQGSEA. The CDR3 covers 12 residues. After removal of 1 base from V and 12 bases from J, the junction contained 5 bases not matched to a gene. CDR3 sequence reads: CSVEVQGGAQFF. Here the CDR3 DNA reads TGCAGCGTTGAAGTACAGGGGGGTGCGCAGTTCTTC.